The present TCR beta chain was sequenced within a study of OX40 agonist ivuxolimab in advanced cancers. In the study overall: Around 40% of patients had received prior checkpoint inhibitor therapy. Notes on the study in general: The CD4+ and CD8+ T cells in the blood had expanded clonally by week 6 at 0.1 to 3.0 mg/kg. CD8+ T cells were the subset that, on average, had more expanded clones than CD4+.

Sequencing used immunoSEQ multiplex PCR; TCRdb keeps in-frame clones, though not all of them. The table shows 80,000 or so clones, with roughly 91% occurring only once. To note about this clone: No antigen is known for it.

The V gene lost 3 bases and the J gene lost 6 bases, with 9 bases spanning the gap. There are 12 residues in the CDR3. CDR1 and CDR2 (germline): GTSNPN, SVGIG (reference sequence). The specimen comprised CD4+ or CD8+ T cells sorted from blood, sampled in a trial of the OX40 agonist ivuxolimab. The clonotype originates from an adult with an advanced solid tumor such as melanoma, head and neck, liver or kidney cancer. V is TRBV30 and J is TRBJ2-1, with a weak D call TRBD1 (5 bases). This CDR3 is CAWRPQGNEQFF. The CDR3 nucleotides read TGTGCCTGGAGGCCTCAGGGCAATGAGCAGTTCTTC.